This T cell receptor beta chain was profiled in a study of blood T cells in healthy people across ages. The CDR3 runs to 17 residues. The V segment lost 0 bases and the J segment 11 bases; nucleotides outside the gene matches: 14. Per germline, CDR1 SGHRS and CDR2 YFSETQ. Study-wide results and limits: Observed TCR beta diversity showed a strong correlation with the percentage of naive T cells as measured by flow cytometry.

The authors ran a second PCR of about 7 to 11 cycles using a sample-barcoded 5' primer and a J-beta primer mix. MiXCR, applied by TCRdb to the 5' RACE reads, yields one record per CDR3 protein. In the table there are about a million distinct CDR3 sequences, 35% to 45% of which are singletons. A remark on this clonotype: Its antigen is currently unknown.

This chain links TRBV5-1 with TRBJ2-5; the match to TRBD2 covers 12 bases. Sequences were obtained from blood. The source is a man in his late teens or twenties in good health. CDR3: CASSLGQLAGGNNEQYF. In DNA, the CDR3 is TGCGCCAGCAGCTTGGGCCAACTAGCGGGGGGAAACAATGAGCAGTACTTC.